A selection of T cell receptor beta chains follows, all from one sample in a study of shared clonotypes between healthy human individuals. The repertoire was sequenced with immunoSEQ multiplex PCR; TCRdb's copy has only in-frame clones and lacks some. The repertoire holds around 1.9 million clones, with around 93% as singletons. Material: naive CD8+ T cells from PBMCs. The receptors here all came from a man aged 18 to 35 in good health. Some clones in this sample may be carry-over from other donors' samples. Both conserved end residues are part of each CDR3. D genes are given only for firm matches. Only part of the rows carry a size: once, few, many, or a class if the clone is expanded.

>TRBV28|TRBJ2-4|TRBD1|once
TGTGCCAGCAGTGTAGACAGGGCGGCCAAAAACATTCAGTACTTC
CASSVDRAAKNIQYF
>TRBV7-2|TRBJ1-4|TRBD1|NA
TGTGCCAGCAGCCCCAGACAGGGATGGGTAGGGGAAAAACTGTTTTTT
CASSPRQGWVGEKLFF
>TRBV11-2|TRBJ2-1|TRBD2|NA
TGTGCCAGCAGCTTAGCGTTACTAGCGAGCAATGAGCAGTTCTTC
CASSLALLASNEQFF
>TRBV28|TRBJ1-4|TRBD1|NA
TGTGCCAGCAGCCCCCGACAGGGGACTAGTCGAGAAAAACTGTTTTTT
CASSPRQGTSREKLFF
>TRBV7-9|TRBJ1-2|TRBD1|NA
TGTGCCAGCAGCCCCCCTCCCGACAGGGGGAGCAGCTACACCTTC
CASSPPPDRGSSYTF
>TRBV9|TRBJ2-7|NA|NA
TGTGCCAGCAGCGGAGGACCAGGGCCTAGCTCCTACGAGCAGTACTTC
CASSGGPGPSSYEQYF
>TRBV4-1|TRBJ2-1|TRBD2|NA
TGCGCCAGCAGCCAAGATTCCTTGCTAGCGGGAGGGCCCTACAATGAGCAGTTCTTC
CASSQDSLLAGGPYNEQFF
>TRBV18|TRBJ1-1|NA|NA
TGTGCCAGCTCACCACCAGGCAGCTACCTCACTGAAGCTTTCTTT
CASSPPGSYLTEAFF
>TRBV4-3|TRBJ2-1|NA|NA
TGCGCCAGCAGCCAAGATCTAGTCGGGTCCTACAATGAGCAGTTCTTC
CASSQDLVGSYNEQFF
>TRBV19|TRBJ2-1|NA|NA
TGTGCCAGTAGCCCATCTGGGCGGTTCTACAATGAGCAGTTCTTC
CASSPSGRFYNEQFF
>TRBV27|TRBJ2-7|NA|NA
TGTGCCAGCAGTTTGTTTATCGGAGCTACAGGACCCTACGAGCAGTACTTC
CASSLFIGATGPYEQYF
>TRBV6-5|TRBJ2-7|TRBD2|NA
TGTGCCAGCTGGAGCGGGAGAGAGGAATTCTACGAGCAGTACTTC
CASWSGREEFYEQYF
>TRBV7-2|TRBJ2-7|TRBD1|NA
TGTGCCAGCAGCAAAGGGACAGGGGGGATCTACGAGCAGTACTTC
CASSKGTGGIYEQYF
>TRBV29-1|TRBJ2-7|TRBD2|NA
TGCAGCGTTGTTCCTAGCGGATCCTCCTACGAGCAGTACTTC
CSVVPSGSSYEQYF
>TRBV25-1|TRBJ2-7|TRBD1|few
TGTGCCAGCAGGGACAGGGGGCCCAGCGAGCAGTACTTC
CASRDRGPSEQYF
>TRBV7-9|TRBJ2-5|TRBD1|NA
TGTGCCAGCAGCACCCGACAGGGGGACGCAGAGACCCAGTACTTC
CASSTRQGDAETQYF
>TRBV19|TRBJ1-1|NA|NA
TGTGCCAGTAGTATAATGGCAGAGGGGACTGAAGCTTTCTTT
CASSIMAEGTEAFF
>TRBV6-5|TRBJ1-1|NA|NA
TGTGCCAGCAGGCCATTACAGCCGAACACTGAAGCTTTCTTT
CASRPLQPNTEAFF
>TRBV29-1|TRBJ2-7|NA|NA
TGCAGCGTTGCGCTCCCCAGTTACGAGCAGTACTTC
CSVALPSYEQYF
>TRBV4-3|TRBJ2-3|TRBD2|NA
TGCGCCAGCAGCCAATTGGTAGCGGGAGGGACAAGGGATACGCAGTATTTT
CASSQLVAGGTRDTQYF
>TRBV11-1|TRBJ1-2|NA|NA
TGTGCCAGCAGCTTGGGCGGGTTCGTGGATGGCTACACCTTC
CASSLGGFVDGYTF
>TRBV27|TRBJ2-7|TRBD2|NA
TGTGCCAGCAGTTTATCGCCCCCCCTAGCGGGAGGCGACGAGCAGTACTTC
CASSLSPPLAGGDEQYF
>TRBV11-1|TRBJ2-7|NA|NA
TGTGCCAGCAGCTCTTGGGAGTACGAGCAGTACTTC
CASSSWEYEQYF
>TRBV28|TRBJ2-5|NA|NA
TGTGCCAGCAGTAACGGGGCGATCCAGTACTTC
CASSNGAIQYF
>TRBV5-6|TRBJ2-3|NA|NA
TGTGCCAGCAGTTACAACACAGATACGCAGTATTTT
CASSYNTDTQYF
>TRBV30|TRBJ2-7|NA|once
TGTGCCTGGAGTCCGGGAAGTAGCTACGAGCAGTACTTC
CAWSPGSSYEQYF